Sequencing of this T cell receptor beta chain was carried out in a study of shared clonotypes between healthy human individuals. Whole-study results and caveats: Against clonotypes common to all four donors, non-shared ones had lower generation probabilities.

As for this clone: Its antigen remains unidentified.

Repertoires were generated with immunoSEQ multiplex PCR, while TCRdb's copy carries only in-frame clones and drops some. The profile shows roughly 640,000 clones, around 97% of them singletons. The CDR3 sequence is 20 residues long. Germline values: CDR1 SGHRS, CDR2 YFSETQ. V trimming: 4 bases; J trimming: 0 bases; junction bases outside the gene matches: 15. The receptor's source is a woman under 40 in good health. What was sequenced was naive CD4+ T cells sorted from blood. Subset of the sample: CD45RA+ positively selected. This chain uses TRBV5-1 with TRBJ2-1, with 11 nucleotides matching TRBD2. In DNA form, the CDR3 reads TGCGCCAGCAGCGGAACGCCGGGACTAGCGGTCCCGAGCTCCTACAATGAGCAGTTCTTC. Translation: CASSGTPGLAVPSSYNEQFF.